This record concerns one T cell receptor beta chain sequence. What it binds is unknown. CDR1 DFQATT and CDR2 SNEGSKA come from the germline V gene (reference sequence). The CDR3 length is 15 residues. The ends lost 1 base at V and 5 bases at J; junction bases unmatched: 6. Treatment specified: approximately 11-day PBMC culture with coronavirus spike peptide pools or control peptides (ViraFEST assay). Sequencing of the DNA from cultured CD4+ T cells was carried out with the Oncomine TCR Beta short-read assay. CD4+ T cells were cultured, and genomic DNA was extracted from them. TCRdb re-analysed the PCR reads in MiXCR, keeping a single row per CDR3 protein. This table holds over 15,000 distinct CDR3 sequences, 55% to 70% found once. The data were taken from a study of vaccination and CD4 T cells after COVID-19. Background on the study: In culture, cells were exposed to overlapping spike peptides from SARS-CoV-2, HCoV-NL63, HCoV-OC43 and HCoV-229E. Study-wide results and limits: Median counts of SARS-CoV-2-reactive clonotypes increased from around 20 to 38; this difference was not significant.

The sequence was collected from a human donor who had recovered from COVID-19. The source material was CD4+ T cells from blood, cultured in vitro, sampled after SARS-CoV-2 vaccination. V usage is TRBV20-1 and J usage is TRBJ1-2; TRBD1 aligns across 11 bases. The CDR3 bases are TGCAGTGCTAGAGCCCCCGGACAGGGGGCTTATGGCTACACCTTC. Translating it yields CSARAPGQGAYGYTF.